There are many counts of the clone carrying this TCR beta chain. Its antigen is not known. The CDR3 consists of 14 residues. CDR1 MNHNY and CDR2 SVGAGI come from the germline V gene (reference sequence). V gave up 4 bases and J gave up 4 bases; unmatched junction bases: 2. Libraries were prepared by immunoSEQ multiplex PCR; TCRdb keeps only in-frame clonotypes and omits some of them. Of over 250,000 clones in the sample, 70% to 90% were seen once. The donors were part of the approximately 130-subject validation cohort, which stood apart from the approximately 670-subject first cohort. The data derive from a study of cytomegalovirus exposure and HLA in healthy donors. Study-wide points: Specificity of three CMV-associated chains for CMV antigens was verified in vitro. The authors listed 164 TCR beta chains as cytomegalovirus-associated.

The V call is TRBV6-6, the J call TRBJ1-3, with 9 bases fitting TRBD1. The sequencing sample was made of PBMCs. The sequence was obtained from a woman younger than 35 in good health and CMV-seronegative. CDR3 DNA: TGTGCCAGCAGTTCCGGGACAGGGGGAAACACCATATATTTT. It is translated as CASSSGTGGNTIYF.